The 26 T cell receptor beta chains below come from one sample, sequenced in a study of OX40 agonist ivuxolimab in advanced cancers. Data came from immunoSEQ multiplex PCR; TCRdb stores just in-frame clones and leaves some out. The sample consists of more than 9,000 clones, over 60% of them appearing once. Sequencing was performed on CD4+ or CD8+ T cells sorted from blood, taken in a trial of the OX40 agonist ivuxolimab. The receptors derive from an adult with an advanced solid tumor such as melanoma, head and neck, liver or kidney cancer.

The CDR3 nucleotides read TGTGCCAGCAGTTACTCGCAACGAGCCCCAAACATTCAGTACTTC. It is translated as CASSYSQRAPNIQYF. This chain uses TRBV6-6 with TRBJ2-4; no reliable D call. Trimming stripped 0 bases from V and 6 bases from J, with 12 bases between. CDR3 length: 15 amino acids. Looked up from germline, CDR1 is MNHNY and CDR2 is SVGAGI (reference sequence).

The chain recombines TRBV5-6 with TRBJ2-7; tentative D call: TRBD1 (6 bases). CDR1 is SGHDT and CDR2 is YYEEEE in the germline V gene. This CDR3 has 13 amino acids. The ends were cut back, 4 bases at V and 3 bases at J, with 11 bases in the middle. DNA of the CDR3: TGTGCCAGCAGCGGGGACAAGAGCTACGAGCAGTACTTC. Protein: CASSGDKSYEQYF. Full variable domain (rest looked up from reference TRBV5-6 and TRBJ2-7): DAGVTQSPTHLIKTRGQQVTLRCSPKSGHDTVSWYQQALGQGPQFIFQYYEEEERQRGNFPDRFSGHQFPNYSSELNVNALLLGDSALYLCASSGDKSYEQYFGPGTRLTVT.

A few counts support this clone. J is TRBJ1-2 and V is TRBV7-9; the D gene is possibly TRBD1 (5 bases). This CDR3 has 13 amino acids. The V end lost 5 bases, the J end lost 1 base, and 8 bases lay between the germline ends. Per germline, CDR1 SEHNR and CDR2 FQNEAQ (reference sequence). CDR3 sequence (DNA): TGTGCCAGCAGCGACGGGGGTAACTATGGCTACACCTTC. It is translated as CASSDGGNYGYTF.

By share, this clone ranks as medium-sized. The V and J genes are TRBV5-1 and TRBJ1-5; tentative D call: TRBD1 (6 bases). In germline, CDR1 is SGHRS, CDR2 YFSETQ. Trimming shortened V by 1 base and J by 2 bases, and 13 bases separated the two germline ends. This CDR3 has 16 amino acids. CDR3 DNA sequence: TGCGCCAGCAGCTTGACGGGGGGCGGCGGCAATCAGCCCCAGCATTTT. Amino acids: CASSLTGGGGNQPQHF.

Relative to its sample, this clone is medium-sized. V gene TRBV11-1 combines with J gene TRBJ1-5, with D possibly matching TRBD1 (6 bases). This CDR3 contains 15 residues. V lost 5 bases to trimming and J lost 0 bases, with 11 bases between them. CDR1 SGHAT and CDR2 FQDESV come from the germline V gene (reference sequence). CDR3 DNA sequence: TGTGCCAGCAGCGCGACAGGAGATAGCAATCAGCCCCAGCATTTT. It encodes CASSATGDSNQPQHF.

This clone has only a few counts. V is TRBV2 and J is TRBJ1-2; 11 nucleotides agree with TRBD1. CDR1 is SNHLY and CDR2 is FYNNEI in the germline V gene. The CDR3 is 13 residues long. V was clipped by 8 bases and J by 5 bases; unmatched bases: 4. CDR3 coding DNA: TGTGCCAGCGGGACAGGGGGATATTATGGCTACACCTTC. Translating gives CASGTGGYYGYTF.

This clone showed up just a few times. The gene calls are TRBV11-2 and TRBJ2-7; no firm D call. Per the germline V gene, CDR1 is SGHAT and CDR2 is FQNNGV. Trimming took off 1 base at V and 1 base at J, with 8 bases between the two ends. This CDR3 is built from 14 residues. This CDR3 is CASSLGKGSYEQYF. The CDR3 nucleotides read TGTGCCAGCAGCTTAGGAAAAGGTTCCTACGAGCAGTACTTC. Full variable domain (missing parts from reference TRBV11-2 and TRBJ2-7): EAGVAQSPRYKIIEKRQSVAFWCNPISGHATLYWYQQILGQGPKLLIQFQNNGVVDDSQLPKDRFSAERLKGVDSTLKIQPAKLEDSAVYLCASSLGKGSYEQYFGPGTRLTVT.

A single count supports this clone. The V and J genes are TRBV4-3 and TRBJ1-1, with 8 bases matching TRBD1. Germline V gene data show CDR1 as LGHNA and CDR2 as YSLEER. The CDR3 is 14 amino acids. V dropped 1 base and J dropped 5; count of bases not matched to a gene: 3. The CDR3 nucleotides are TGCGCCAGCAGCCAAGGGACAGGGTTGACTGAAGCTTTCTTT. Translated: CASSQGTGLTEAFF.

The chain joins TRBV11-3 to TRBJ2-1; a weak D match, TRBD2 (5 bases). The length of the CDR3 is 16 residues. Germline CDR1 reads SGHNT; CDR2 reads YENEEA. V lost 1 base to trimming and J lost 0 bases, with 10 bases between them. CDR3 region: CASSLVLGGSYNEQFF. CDR3 bases: TGTGCCAGCAGCTTAGTCCTAGGAGGCTCCTACAATGAGCAGTTCTTC. Full variable domain (missing parts from reference TRBV11-3 and TRBJ2-1): EAGVVQSPRYKIIEKKQPVAFWCNPISGHNTLYWYLQNLGQGPELLIRYENEEAVDDSQLPKDRFSAERLKGVDSTLKIQPAELGDSAVYLCASSLVLGGSYNEQFFGPGTRLTVL.

The chain links TRBV5-1 to TRBJ1-1; D gene unclear. This CDR3 has 13 residues. V was shortened by 8 bases and J by 0 bases, with 11 bases between the two germline ends. Germline CDR1 SGHRS, CDR2 YFSETQ. The CDR3 is CASSGRLNTEAFF. The CDR3 nucleotides read TGCGCCAGTTCGGGCAGACTGAACACTGAAGCTTTCTTT.

This clone was recorded a few times. The V call is TRBV6-6, the J call TRBJ2-3; the D gene could be TRBD1 or TRBD2 (6 bases each). Germline CDR1 MNHNY, CDR2 SVGAGI (reference sequence). The CDR3 is 15 amino acids. V was shortened by 11 bases and J by 2 bases, with 20 bases between the two germline ends. The CDR3 protein is CASFRGGGYTDTQYF. The CDR3 DNA reads TGTGCCTCCTTCCGAGGAGGGGGTTACACAGATACGCAGTATTTT.

The V and J genes are TRBV11-2 and TRBJ2-3; 10 bases align to TRBD1. V shed 0 bases and J 4 bases; nucleotides not matched to a gene: 7. The V gene's germline CDR1 is SGHAT and CDR2 FQNNGV. The CDR3 extends over 17 amino acids. The CDR3 region is CASSLDQDRGRADTQYF. CDR3 nucleotides: TGTGCCAGCAGCTTAGATCAGGACAGGGGGAGGGCAGATACGCAGTATTTT. The variable domain in full, with the rest retrieved from reference TRBV11-2 and TRBJ2-3, is EAGVAQSPRYKIIEKRQSVAFWCNPISGHATLYWYQQILGQGPKLLIQFQNNGVVDDSQLPKDRFSAERLKGVDSTLKIQPAKLEDSAVYLCASSLDQDRGRADTQYFGPGTRLTVL.

The genes are TRBV11-2 and TRBJ2-7, with D possibly being TRBD1 (5 bases). The ends were cut back, 4 bases at V and 6 bases at J, with 16 bases in the middle. The germline gives CDR1 SGHAT, CDR2 FQNNGV. This CDR3 spans 14 amino acids. In DNA, the CDR3 is TGTGCCAGCAGCTCGCAACGACAGTTATCCGAGCAGTACTTC. Protein product: CASSSQRQLSEQYF.

The chain uses TRBV19 and TRBJ2-7; D uncertain. Trimming pared 5 bases from V and 3 bases from J, leaving 17 bases between. Germline V gene sequence: CDR1 LNHDA, CDR2 SQIVND (reference sequence). The CDR3 runs to 15 residues. CDR3 coding DNA: TGTGCCAGTAGTCAGAGAGCCAACCCTGTCTACGAGCAGTACTTC. This encodes CASSQRANPVYEQYF.

The chain links TRBV4-1 to TRBJ2-3; D call uncertain. Germline CDR1 is MGHRA and CDR2 is YSYEKL. The CDR3 extends over 14 amino acids. Trimming pared 1 base from V and 3 bases from J, leaving 8 bases between. CDR3 residues: CASSQARVTDTQYF. In DNA form, the CDR3 reads TGCGCCAGCAGCCAAGCGAGAGTTACAGATACGCAGTATTTT.

This clone was picked up a small number of times. The chain joins TRBV6-5 to TRBJ2-7; 9 bases agree with TRBD1. The CDR3 is 15 amino acids. With V trimmed by 7 bases and J by 2 bases, 9 bases remained unmatched. Germline V gene sequence: CDR1 MNHEY, CDR2 SVGAGI. The CDR3 protein is CASNSPGQGAYEQYF. CDR3 nucleotides: TGTGCCAGCAACAGTCCGGGACAGGGAGCCTACGAGCAGTACTTC.

The sample holds one count of this clone. The chain is built from TRBV7-3 and TRBJ2-1; TRBD1 might be the D (6 bases). CDR3 length: 17 residues. Germline V gene lookup returns CDR1 SGHTA and CDR2 FQGTGA. V lost 4 bases and J 6 bases, leaving 22 bases between the germline ends. CDR3 sequence reads: CASSSQSTGRVSNEQFF. In DNA form, the CDR3 reads TGTGCCAGCAGCTCCCAGTCAACAGGGAGAGTGAGCAATGAGCAGTTCTTC.

The V and J genes are TRBV7-9 and TRBJ1-2, with 8 bases fitting TRBD1. Germline CDR1 reads SEHNR; CDR2 reads FQNEAQ (reference sequence). The trim removed 6 bases at V and 7 bases at J, leaving 13 bases unmatched. The CDR3 length is 15 residues. The CDR3 spells CASSSPTGVLTGYTF. The DNA for the CDR3 is TGTGCCAGCAGTTCCCCGACAGGGGTCCTTACTGGCTACACCTTC.

The rearrangement links TRBV27 to TRBJ2-7; 11 bases are a match to TRBD2. The V gene end was trimmed by 0 bases and the J gene end by 7 bases; junction bases not matched to a gene: 14. The CDR3 is 18 amino acids. The germline V gene encodes CDR1 MNHEY and CDR2 SMNVEV (reference sequence). The CDR3: CASSLSRGLAGGTEEQYF. CDR3 sequence (DNA): TGTGCCAGCAGTTTATCGAGAGGACTAGCGGGTGGGACTGAGGAGCAGTACTTC.

This clone was found once. The chain is built from TRBV18 and TRBJ1-1, with D possibly being TRBD1 (5 bases). The germline V gene encodes CDR1 KGHSH and CDR2 LQKENI. V lost 4 bases, J lost 0 bases, and 12 bases lay in between. The CDR3 spans 15 residues. The CDR3 is CASSQQRGMNTEAFF. CDR3 bases: TGTGCCAGCTCACAACAACGGGGCATGAACACTGAAGCTTTCTTT. Complete variable domain (other parts from reference TRBV18 and TRBJ1-1): NAGVMQNPRHLVRRRGQEARLRCSPMKGHSHVYWYRQLPEEGLKFMVYLQKENIIDESGMPKERFSAEFPKEGPSILRIQQVVRGDSAAYFCASSQQRGMNTEAFFGQGTRLTVV.

The chain joins TRBV5-1 to TRBJ2-7; D remains ambiguous. Germline V gene data show CDR1 as SGHRS and CDR2 as YFSETQ. V was trimmed by 2 bases and J by 3 bases, leaving 12 bases between them. CDR3 length equals 14 residues. The CDR3 DNA reads TGCGCCAGCAGCTTTCAGACCCTGAACTACGAGCAGTACTTC. Protein product: CASSFQTLNYEQYF.

This clone has only one observation. The chain carries TRBV6-5 and TRBJ2-3, with a tentative D call TRBD1 (5 bases). The V end was cut by 0 bases, the J end by 2 bases, with 9 bases between. Germline CDR1 is MNHEY and CDR2 is SVGAGI. This CDR3 is 15 amino acids long. The CDR3 spells CASSYSPTVTDTQYF. The CDR3 DNA sequence: TGTGCCAGCAGTTACTCTCCGACAGTCACAGATACGCAGTATTTT.

The rearrangement links TRBV7-2 to TRBJ1-3; D perhaps matches TRBD1 (6 bases). CDR1 is SGHTA and CDR2 is FQGNSA in the germline V gene. CDR3 length: 15 amino acids. V lost 2 bases to trimming and J lost 2 bases, with 10 bases between them. In nucleotides, the CDR3 is TGTGCCAGCAGCTTACCAGGGGTCACTGGAAACACCATATATTTT. It codes for CASSLPGVTGNTIYF.

This clone was seen more than once but under ten times. This chain joins TRBV5-6 and TRBJ2-6; the D gene is possibly TRBD1 (6 bases). Germline V CDR1 and CDR2: SGHDT, YYEEEE. Deletions cut 4 bases from V and 0 bases from J, with 11 bases between. The CDR3 length is 16 residues. CDR3 residues: CASSTVGGSGANVLTF. The CDR3 coding sequence is TGTGCCAGCAGCACCGTAGGGGGCTCTGGGGCCAACGTCCTGACTTTC.

This sequence joins TRBV18 and TRBJ2-3; 9 bases are shared with TRBD2. The trim removed 1 base at V and 2 bases at J, leaving 7 bases unmatched. This CDR3 spans 17 amino acids. CDR1 and CDR2 (germline): KGHSH, LQKENI. The CDR3 coding sequence is TGTGCCAGCTCACCACGGGCTCTAGCGGGGACCACAGATACGCAGTATTTT. Its protein is CASSPRALAGTTDTQYF.

This chain connects TRBV9 to TRBJ2-1; 10 positions match TRBD2. Trimming cost V 3 bases and J 8 bases; bases outside gene matches: 8. This CDR3 is built from 15 residues. CDR1 SGDLS and CDR2 YYNGEE come from the germline V gene. The CDR3 loop reads CASSAVSGGADEQFF. In nucleotides, the CDR3 is TGTGCCAGCAGCGCCGTCAGCGGGGGGGCGGATGAGCAGTTCTTC. Combining the CDR3 with reference TRBV9 and TRBJ2-1 gives the whole variable domain DSGVTQTPKHLITATGQRVTLRCSPRSGDLSVYWYQQSLDQGLQFLIQYYNGEERAKGNILERFSAQQFPDLHSELNLSSLELGDSALYFCASSAVSGGADEQFFGPGTRLTVL.